This T cell receptor beta chain was found in a study of OX40 agonist ivuxolimab in advanced cancers. Overall study: Enrolled patients in dose escalation had cancers that were hepatocellular carcinoma, melanoma, renal cell or head and neck cancer. Under the entry rules, prior anti-PD-1, anti-PD-L1 or anti-CTLA-4 therapy was allowed, and approximately 36% had some. Study conclusions and caveats: Averaging showed that CD8+ T cells had more expanded clones than CD4+ did.

A single count supports this clone. Its antigen is unknown. Clones were sequenced by immunoSEQ multiplex PCR, and TCRdb holds only the in-frame ones, with some missing. The table includes approximately 100,000 clones, around 85% detected once. The investigators sampled blood at baseline, at cycle 4 day 1, and at cycle 7 day 1. Trimming removed 5 bases at V and 0 bases at J, with 5 bases between. The CDR3 runs 13 residues. The germline V gene encodes CDR1 LNHNV and CDR2 YYDKDF (reference sequence). The material was CD4+ or CD8+ T cells sorted from blood, obtained in a trial of the OX40 agonist ivuxolimab. The clonotype was recovered from an adult with an advanced solid tumor such as melanoma, head and neck, liver or kidney cancer. The rearrangement links TRBV15 to TRBJ1-3; D is ambiguous. The CDR3 loop is CATSSDSGNTIYF. In DNA, the CDR3 is TGTGCCACCAGCTCCGACTCTGGAAACACCATATATTTT.